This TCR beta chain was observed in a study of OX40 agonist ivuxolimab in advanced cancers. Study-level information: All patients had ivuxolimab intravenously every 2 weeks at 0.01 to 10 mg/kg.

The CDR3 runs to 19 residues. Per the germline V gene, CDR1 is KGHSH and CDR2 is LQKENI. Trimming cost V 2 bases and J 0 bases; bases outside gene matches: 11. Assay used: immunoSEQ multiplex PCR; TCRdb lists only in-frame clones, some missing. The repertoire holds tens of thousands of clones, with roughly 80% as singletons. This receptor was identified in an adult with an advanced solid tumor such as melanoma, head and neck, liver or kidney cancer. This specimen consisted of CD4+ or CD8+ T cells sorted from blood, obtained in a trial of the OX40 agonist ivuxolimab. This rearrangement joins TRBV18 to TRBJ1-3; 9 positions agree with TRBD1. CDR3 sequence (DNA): TGTGCCAGCTCACCAAACAGGGGGCGAACACTAGACTCTGGAAACACCATATATTTT. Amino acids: CASSPNRGRTLDSGNTIYF.